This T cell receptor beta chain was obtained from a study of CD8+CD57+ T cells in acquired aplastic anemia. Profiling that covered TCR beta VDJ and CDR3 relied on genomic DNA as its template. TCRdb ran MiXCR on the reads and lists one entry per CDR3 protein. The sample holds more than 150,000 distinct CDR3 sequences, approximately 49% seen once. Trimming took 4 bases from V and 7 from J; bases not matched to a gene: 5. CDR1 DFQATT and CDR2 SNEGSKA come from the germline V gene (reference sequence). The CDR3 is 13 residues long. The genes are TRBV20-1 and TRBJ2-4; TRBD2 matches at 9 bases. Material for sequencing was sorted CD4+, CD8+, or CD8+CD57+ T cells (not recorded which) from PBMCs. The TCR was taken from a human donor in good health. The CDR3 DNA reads TGCAGTGCTACCACTAGCGGGTGGAACATTCAGTACTTC. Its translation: CSATTSGWNIQYF.